This TCR beta chain derives from a study of T cell responses to AZD1222 COVID-19 vaccine. Study outcomes and limitations: The sample set comprised mostly white British donors with more females, and clonal diversity was possibly underestimated. Spike-specific TCR breadth and depth were elevated following two AZD1222 doses. Unmutated regions of variants are reportedly targeted by nearly half of spike-specific TCRs. Spike-spanning, vaccine-associated CD4 TCRs were dominant at 160-218 and 743-854.

Deletions cut 3 bases from V and 3 bases from J, with 21 bases between. The CDR3 has 17 amino acids. The germline V gene has CDR1 SQVTM and CDR2 ANQGSEA. Worth noting for this clone: Antigen specificity is unknown.

TCRdb's table, derived via immunoSEQ multiplex PCR, lists solely in-frame clones and lacks some. The sample includes 95,000 to 150,000 clones, 85% to 90% of them seen just once. The sample in question was peripheral blood, obtained on day 0 of MenACWY control vaccination. The clonotype was recovered from an adult in good health. The chain links TRBV29-1 to TRBJ2-1; maybe TRBD2 (6 bases). The CDR3 reads CSVDGAYREVGYNEQFF. The CDR3 DNA reads TGCAGCGTTGACGGTGCATATAGGGAGGTGGGCTACAATGAGCAGTTCTTC.